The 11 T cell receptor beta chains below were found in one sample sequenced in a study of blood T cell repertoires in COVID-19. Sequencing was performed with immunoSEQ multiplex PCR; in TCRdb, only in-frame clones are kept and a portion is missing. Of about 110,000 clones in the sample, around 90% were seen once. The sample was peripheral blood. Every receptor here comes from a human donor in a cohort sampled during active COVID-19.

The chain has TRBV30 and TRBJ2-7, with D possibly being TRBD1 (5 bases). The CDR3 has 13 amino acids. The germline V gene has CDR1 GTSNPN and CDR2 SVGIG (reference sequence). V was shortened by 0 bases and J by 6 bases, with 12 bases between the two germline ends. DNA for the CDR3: TGTGCCTGGAGTGTAACAGGTAAAGCCGAGCAGTACTTC. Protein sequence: CAWSVTGKAEQYF.

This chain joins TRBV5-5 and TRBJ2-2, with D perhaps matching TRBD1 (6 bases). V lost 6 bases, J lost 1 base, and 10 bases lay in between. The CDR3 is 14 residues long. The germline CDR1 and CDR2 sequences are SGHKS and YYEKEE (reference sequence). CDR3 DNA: TGTGCCAGCAACCTACAGGGGAACACCGGGGAGCTGTTTTTT. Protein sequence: CASNLQGNTGELFF.

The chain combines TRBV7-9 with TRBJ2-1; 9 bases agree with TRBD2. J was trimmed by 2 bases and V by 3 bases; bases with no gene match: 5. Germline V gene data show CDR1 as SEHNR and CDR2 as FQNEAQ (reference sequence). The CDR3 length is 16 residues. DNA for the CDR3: TGTGCCAGCAGCTTGGGTAGCGGGAGCCCCTACAATGAGCAGTTCTTC. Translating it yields CASSLGSGSPYNEQFF.

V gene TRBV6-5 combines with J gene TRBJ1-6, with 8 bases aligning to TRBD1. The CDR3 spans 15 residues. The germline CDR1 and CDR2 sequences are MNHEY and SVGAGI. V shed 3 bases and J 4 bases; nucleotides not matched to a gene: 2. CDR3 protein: CASSYRQGYNSPLHF. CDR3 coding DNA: TGTGCCAGCAGTTATAGACAGGGGTATAATTCACCCCTCCACTTT.

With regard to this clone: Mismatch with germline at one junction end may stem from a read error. The DNA for the CDR3 is TGTGCCACCTCAATAAATCAGCCCCAGCATTTT. The encoded protein is CATSINQPQHF. The rearrangement links TRBV18 to TRBJ1-5, with D uncertain. Germline V gene lookup returns CDR1 KGHSH and CDR2 LQKENI. The CDR3 contains 11 residues.

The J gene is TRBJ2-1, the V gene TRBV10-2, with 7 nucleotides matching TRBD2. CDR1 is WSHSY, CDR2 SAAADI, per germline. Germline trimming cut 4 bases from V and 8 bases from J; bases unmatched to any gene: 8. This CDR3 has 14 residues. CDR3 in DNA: TGCGCCAGCAGTGGAAGGGAGGGCCCCTATGAGCAGTTCTTC. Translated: CASSGREGPYEQFF.

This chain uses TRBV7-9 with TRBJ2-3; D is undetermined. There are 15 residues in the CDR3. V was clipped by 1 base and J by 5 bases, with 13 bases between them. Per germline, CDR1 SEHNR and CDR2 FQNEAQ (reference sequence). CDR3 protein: CASSLVSASQDTQYF. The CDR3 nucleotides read TGTGCCAGCAGCTTAGTCTCCGCTAGTCAAGATACGCAGTATTTT.

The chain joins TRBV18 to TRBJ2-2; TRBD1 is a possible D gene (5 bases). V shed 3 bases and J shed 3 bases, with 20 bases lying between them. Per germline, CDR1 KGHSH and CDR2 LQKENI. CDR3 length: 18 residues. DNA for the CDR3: TGTGCCAGCTCACCGACAGTATATCAACCCTCGGACACCGGGGAGCTGTTTTTT. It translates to CASSPTVYQPSDTGELFF.

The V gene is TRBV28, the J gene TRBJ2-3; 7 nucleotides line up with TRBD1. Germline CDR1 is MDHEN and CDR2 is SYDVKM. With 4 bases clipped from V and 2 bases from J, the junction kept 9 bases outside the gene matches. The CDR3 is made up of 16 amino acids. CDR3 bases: TGTGCCAGCAGTTCGGTGGACAGGCTACACACAGATACGCAGTATTTT. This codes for CASSSVDRLHTDTQYF.

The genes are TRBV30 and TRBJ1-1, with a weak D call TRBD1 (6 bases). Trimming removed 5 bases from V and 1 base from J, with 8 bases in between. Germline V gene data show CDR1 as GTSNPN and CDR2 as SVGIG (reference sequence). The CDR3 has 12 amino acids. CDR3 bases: TGTGCCTGGGGGGGACAGAACACTGAAGCTTTCTTT. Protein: CAWGGQNTEAFF.

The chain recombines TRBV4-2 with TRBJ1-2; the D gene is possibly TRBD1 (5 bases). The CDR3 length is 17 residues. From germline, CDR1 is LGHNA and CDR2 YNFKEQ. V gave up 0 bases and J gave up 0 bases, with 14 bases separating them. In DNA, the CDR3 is TGTGCCAGCAGCCAAGACGGTGGCGGACATTCTAACTATGGCTACACCTTC. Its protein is CASSQDGGGHSNYGYTF.